The 2 T cell receptor beta chains listed next were all sequenced from one sample in a study of OX40 agonist ivuxolimab in advanced cancers. Assay: immunoSEQ multiplex PCR; the TCRdb copy retains only in-frame clones and omits some. The repertoire holds approximately 100,000 clones, with around 85% as singletons. The starting material was CD4+ or CD8+ T cells sorted from blood, obtained in a trial of the OX40 agonist ivuxolimab. The receptors were sampled from an adult with an advanced solid tumor such as melanoma, head and neck, liver or kidney cancer.

The sample holds one count of this clone. The V gene is TRBV5-1, the J gene TRBJ2-7; D possibly corresponds to TRBD1 (5 bases). Germline V gene data show CDR1 as SGHRS and CDR2 as YFSETQ. Trimming shortened V by 0 bases and J by 2 bases, and 12 bases separated the two germline ends. The CDR3 sequence is 15 residues long. The chain's CDR3 is CASSLEGATTYEQYF. CDR3 in DNA: TGCGCCAGCAGCTTGGAAGGGGCGACCACCTACGAGCAGTACTTC.

This clone was observed a few times. The gene calls are TRBV19 and TRBJ1-6, with D maybe TRBD1 (5 bases). This CDR3 spans 13 amino acids. V was pared by 8 bases and J by 6 bases, with 11 bases between. Germline V gene lookup returns CDR1 LNHDA and CDR2 SQIVND (reference sequence). CDR3 nucleotides: TGTGCCAGTCGCGGGGGAGGTAATTCACCCCTCCACTTT. Translated: CASRGGGNSPLHF.